This T cell receptor beta chain emerged from a study of blood T cell repertoires in COVID-19 (dated by TCRdb to between 2020 and 2021). For the wider study: Collaborator samples came from the United States, Italy and Spain and covered acute and convalescent phases of COVID-19. Sample metadata almost always included a de-identified subject ID, COVID-19 status, age in years and sex. Deeply sampled blood TCRbeta repertoires from subjects exposed to, actively infected with, or recovered from COVID-19 were included in the dataset. Where available, HLA class I and class II types were obtained from metadata supplied by the sample provider rather than from assay-based typing. The repertoires were made available in a free public database intended to serve as a resource for research on the immune response to SARS-CoV-2. The samples were drawn from the first 160 participants of the ongoing ImmuneRACE study and from some 1,300 subjects provided by 6 global collaborators. The material from the prospective study consisted of cDNA or gDNA derived from T cells, B-cell-depleted T cells, or PBMCs. Study-level results and caveats: The amount of clinical and demographic metadata varied by source and participant and was provided uncurated.

Each collaborating institution followed its own protocols to collect whole blood in K2EDTA tubes. For TCRbeta analysis, collaborators shipped samples as frozen whole blood, isolated PBMCs, or DNA extracted from either of those sample types. As to this clone: This clone's antigen is unknown. Base qualities were left out, and no much larger clone turns up one base away.

The germline V gene gives CDR1 as MGHRA and CDR2 as YSYEKL. The CDR3 holds 15 amino acids from the cysteine to the phenylalanine. CDR3 DNA only is kept here, 45 bases in frame from base 1. After removal of 0 bases from V and 2 bases from J, the junction retains 3 bases not matched to a gene. TCRbeta CDR3 regions were amplified from genomic DNA using the immunoSEQ Assay, a bias-controlled multiplex PCR. The authors' analysis ran thus. Nucleated cell counts per sample were estimated from amplification of reference gene primers within the assay. Sequence reads were collapsed and filtered to measure the absolute abundance of every unique TCRbeta CDR3 rearrangement. Productive Simpson clonality was computed per sample as the square root of Simpson's diversity index over productive rearrangements. TCRdb limited this immuneACCESS table to in-frame rearrangements with V and J called. A share of clones is missing; checked studies link under half to unresolved V genes, and the rest is unexplained. That table supplies the V and J calls and clone size; D and trimming were determined from the DNA. The sample table contains some 30,000 clones; only one count was recorded for 89% of them. The ten biggest clones cover roughly 3.9% of the sample.

The receptor chain draws on TRBV4-1 and TRBJ2-7, with 8 junctional bases fitting TRBD1. This receptor was identified in a human donor in a cohort sampled during active COVID-19. Sequencing was carried out using peripheral blood. The DNA sequence reads TGCGCCAGCAGCCAAGATCAGGGGGCCACCTACGAGCAGTACTTC. This translates into CASSQDQGATYEQYF.